The 30 T cell receptor beta chains presented below share a single source sample, sequenced in a study of a mutant IDH1 vaccine in newly diagnosed glioma. The antigens of these receptors remain unknown. Measured with immunoSEQ multiplex PCR; TCRdb has only the in-frame clones, and not every one. The sample comprises around 40,000 clones, roughly 84% of which are singletons, and roughly 2% rests with the top ten. Time point meaning: week 11, during vaccination. The content of each vaccine dose was 300 ug of mutant IDH1 20-mer peptide, and topical imiquimod accompanied it. The sample in question was PBMCs, obtained from a glioma patient whose treatment included an IDH1 peptide vaccine. The receptors were sampled from a man aged 40-55 years with glioma.

The chain carries TRBV19 and TRBJ1-1; 7 positions match TRBD1. The CDR3 sequence is 14 residues long. V was clipped by 7 bases and J by 0 bases; unmatched bases: 5. CDR1 LNHDA and CDR2 SQIVND come from the germline V gene (reference sequence). CDR3 residues: CASNPGQLNTEAFF. The CDR3 nucleotides are TGTGCCAGTAACCCGGGACAGCTGAACACTGAAGCTTTCTTT.

The genes are TRBV9 and TRBJ1-1; D call uncertain. The CDR3 extends over 15 amino acids. The germline V gene has CDR1 SGDLS and CDR2 YYNGEE. The ends were cut back, 4 bases at V and 0 bases at J, with 13 bases in the middle. CDR3: CASSYGPEMNTEAFF. CDR3 coding DNA: TGTGCCAGCAGCTATGGACCCGAAATGAACACTGAAGCTTTCTTT. Using reference TRBV9 and TRBJ1-1 for the parts outside the CDR3, the full variable domain is DSGVTQTPKHLITATGQRVTLRCSPRSGDLSVYWYQQSLDQGLQFLIQYYNGEERAKGNILERFSAQQFPDLHSELNLSSLELGDSALYFCASSYGPEMNTEAFFGQGTRLTVV.

In DNA form, the CDR3 reads TGTGCCAGCTCACCACGATCTGGGGAGGAAAAACTGTTTTTT. Amino acid sequence: CASSPRSGEEKLFF. The J gene is TRBJ1-4, the V gene TRBV18; D is unresolved. This CDR3 is 14 amino acids long. Germline assignment: CDR1 KGHSH and CDR2 LQKENI. Trimming took off 1 base at V and 8 bases at J, with 11 bases between the two ends.

The count of this clone is one. The chain links TRBV5-6 to TRBJ2-7, with D tentatively TRBD1 or TRBD2 (5 bases each). The V gene's germline CDR1 is SGHDT and CDR2 YYEEEE. This CDR3 has 15 amino acids. Trimming stripped 4 bases from V and 2 bases from J, with 16 bases between. CDR3 region: CASSRRDGITYEQYF. DNA for the CDR3: TGTGCCAGCAGCCGCCGGGACGGCATAACCTACGAGCAGTACTTC.

V gene TRBV7-2 combines with J gene TRBJ2-3, with 8 bases lining up with TRBD1. Germline CDR1 reads SGHTA; CDR2 reads FQGNSA. There are 15 residues in the CDR3. The V and J ends lost 1 base and 5 bases, in that order; junction bases with no gene match: 5. CDR3 bases: TGTGCCAGCAGCTTAGGACAGGGGCAGTTAGATACGCAGTATTTT. Translating gives CASSLGQGQLDTQYF.

V and J are TRBV9 and TRBJ2-3; D uncertain. V was shortened by 0 bases and J by 4 bases, with 3 bases between the two germline ends. Looked up from germline, CDR1 is SGDLS and CDR2 is YYNGEE. The length of the CDR3 is 12 residues. The CDR3: CASSVGADTQYF. DNA for the CDR3: TGTGCCAGCAGCGTAGGTGCAGATACGCAGTATTTT.

CDR3 sequence reads: CASSAVSGRAYEQYF. Here the CDR3 DNA reads TGTGCCAGCAGCGCGGTAAGCGGGAGGGCCTACGAGCAGTACTTC. The chain links TRBV5-5 to TRBJ2-7, with TRBD2 identical over 10 bases. Unmatched junction bases numbered 6, after V lost 4 bases and J lost 2 bases. The CDR3 runs 15 residues. CDR1 SGHKS and CDR2 YYEKEE come from the germline V gene (reference sequence).

The chain is built from TRBV29-1 and TRBJ1-1; no definite D call. This CDR3 spans 13 amino acids. V was clipped by 3 bases and J by 6 bases, with 14 bases between them. Germline loops: CDR1 SQVTM, CDR2 ANQGSEA. In DNA, the CDR3 is TGCAGCGTTGAGCCCCTTCGGGTAGCTGAAGCTTTCTTT. The encoded protein is CSVEPLRVAEAFF.

V gene TRBV28 combines with J gene TRBJ2-2, with TRBD2 matching 7 bases. Germline CDR1 MDHEN, CDR2 SYDVKM. This CDR3 has 13 residues. V lost 10 bases to trimming and J lost 2 bases; unmatched junction nucleotides: 4. In DNA form, the CDR3 reads TGTGCCACGCGGGAGCAAAACACCGGGGAGCTGTTTTTT. Translation gives CATREQNTGELFF.

The chain recombines TRBV6-6 with TRBJ1-5, with a possible D match to TRBD1 (5 bases). V shed 2 bases and J shed 6 bases, with 17 bases lying between them. Germline CDR1 and CDR2: MNHNY and SVGAGI (reference sequence). The CDR3 is 16 amino acids. CDR3 in amino acids: CASSYPTGGGGQPQHF. The CDR3 nucleotides are TGTGCCAGCAGTTACCCCACGGGGGGAGGCGGTCAGCCCCAGCATTTT.

The chain is built from TRBV7-8 and TRBJ2-7, with D perhaps assigned TRBD1 or TRBD2 (5 bases each). The V end lost 5 bases, the J end lost 9 bases, and 23 bases lay between the germline ends. The CDR3 sequence is 15 residues long. CDR1 is SGHVS, CDR2 FQNEAQ, per germline. CDR3 in amino acids: CASSLPGPPTTWQYF. The CDR3 DNA reads TGTGCCAGCAGCCTACCGGGACCTCCGACTACGTGGCAGTACTTC.

In its sample, this clone was seen a few times. This chain joins TRBV9 and TRBJ1-5; 7 bases fit TRBD1. The CDR3 sequence is 18 residues long. Trimming at V came to 0 bases and at J to 2 bases, leaving 11 bases not matched to a gene. Germline CDR1 SGDLS, CDR2 YYNGEE. The CDR3 DNA is TGTGCCAGCAGCGTAGTAGGGGGTTGGGACAGTTGCAATCAGCCCCAGCATTTT. This translates into CASSVVGGWDSCNQPQHF.

The chain combines TRBV15 with TRBJ2-7, with D possibly being TRBD2 (6 bases). The CDR3 has 15 residues. V gave up 1 base and J gave up 0 bases, with 10 bases separating them. Germline V gene sequence: CDR1 LNHNV, CDR2 YYDKDF (reference sequence). The CDR3 DNA sequence: TGTGCCACCAGCAGAGCGGGGGAGCTCTCCTACGAGCAGTACTTC. Residues: CATSRAGELSYEQYF.

The chain uses TRBV15 and TRBJ2-7; 9 nucleotides line up with TRBD1. The CDR3 sequence is 14 residues long. Germline trimming cut 5 bases from V and 3 bases from J; bases unmatched to any gene: 5. Germline V gene lookup returns CDR1 LNHNV and CDR2 YYDKDF (reference sequence). CDR3 sequence reads: CATSRDRDFYEQYF. DNA of the CDR3: TGTGCCACCAGCCGGGACAGGGACTTCTACGAGCAGTACTTC. Combining the CDR3 with reference TRBV15 and TRBJ2-7 gives the whole variable domain DAMVIQNPRYQVTQFGKPVTLSCSQTLNHNVMYWYQQKSSQAPKLLFHYYDKDFNNEADTPDNFQSRRPNTSFCFLDIRSPGLGDTAMYLCATSRDRDFYEQYFGPGTRLTVT.

This rearrangement joins TRBV7-3 to TRBJ2-1; 15 bases line up with TRBD2. Germline lookup yields CDR1 SGHTA and CDR2 FQGTGA. V was clipped by 5 bases and J by 6 bases; unmatched bases: 5. The CDR3 extends over 16 amino acids. CDR3 region: CASSRGTSGRRNEQFF. The CDR3 coding sequence is TGTGCCAGCAGCCGAGGGACTAGCGGGAGGCGCAATGAGCAGTTCTTC.

The V call is TRBV9, the J call TRBJ2-3, with a possible D match to TRBD2 (5 bases). The CDR3 covers 14 residues. V was cut by 0 bases and J by 5 bases, with 10 bases left in between. Germline CDR1 and CDR2: SGDLS and YYNGEE. The CDR3 DNA is TGTGCCAGCAGCGTAGGTCGGGGAATAGATACGCAGTATTTT. Protein: CASSVGRGIDTQYF.

CDR3 coding DNA: TGTGCCAGCAGCTTGGGAGCGGGAGGGTTTGAGACCCAGTACTTC. It translates to CASSLGAGGFETQYF. This chain joins TRBV5-4 and TRBJ2-5; 10 bases agree with TRBD2. The CDR3 consists of 15 residues. The V segment lost 0 bases and the J segment 5 bases; nucleotides outside the gene matches: 4. The germline V gene has CDR1 SGHNT and CDR2 YYREEE (reference sequence).

V usage is TRBV7-2 and J usage is TRBJ1-2, with D perhaps TRBD1 (6 bases). CDR1 SGHTA and CDR2 FQGNSA come from the germline V gene. The CDR3 extends over 13 amino acids. The V end lost 2 bases, the J end lost 6 bases, and 10 bases lay between the germline ends. CDR3 bases: TGTGCCAGCAGCTTAAGGGCAGGGGATGGCTACACCTTC. Amino acids: CASSLRAGDGYTF. Full variable domain (missing parts from reference TRBV7-2 and TRBJ1-2): GAGVSQSPSNKVTEKGKDVELRCDPISGHTALYWYRQSLGQGLEFLIYFQGNSAPDKSGLPSDRFSAERTGGSVSTLTIQRTQQEDSAVYLCASSLRAGDGYTFGSGTRLTVV.

The gene calls are TRBV5-1 and TRBJ2-5, with D tentatively TRBD2 (6 bases). Per germline, CDR1 SGHRS and CDR2 YFSETQ. Trimming removed 9 bases from V and 2 bases from J, with 11 bases in between. CDR3 length equals 12 residues. CDR3 residues: CATRRAQETQYF. The CDR3 DNA is TGCGCCACCCGGAGGGCGCAAGAGACCCAGTACTTC.

The V call is TRBV7-9, the J call TRBJ2-1, with D perhaps being TRBD1 or TRBD2 (5 bases each). Germline CDR1 and CDR2: SEHNR and FQNEAQ (reference sequence). Trimming pared 8 bases from V and 5 bases from J, leaving 25 bases between. This CDR3 is 17 amino acids long. CDR3 sequence reads: CASCYGAGGGKHNEQFF. DNA of the CDR3: TGTGCCAGCTGCTACGGGGCGGGCGGAGGTAAACACAATGAGCAGTTCTTC.

This clone was detected only once. The chain carries TRBV28 and TRBJ2-7; 7 bases fit TRBD2. Germline CDR1 and CDR2: MDHEN and SYDVKM. The CDR3 extends over 14 amino acids. Germline trimming cut 7 bases from V and 9 bases from J; bases unmatched to any gene: 15. As DNA, the CDR3 is TGTGCCAGCACCCCGCCCGAGACTAGCAACGGGCAGTACTTC. The encoded protein is CASTPPETSNGQYF.

V gene TRBV6-6 combines with J gene TRBJ2-7; tentatively, D is TRBD1 or TRBD2 (6 bases each). The CDR3 sequence is 15 residues long. Germline V gives CDR1 MNHNY, CDR2 SVGAGI (reference sequence). V lost 2 bases and J 3 bases, leaving 14 bases between the germline ends. CDR3 nucleotides: TGTGCCAGCAGTTACGAGGGGGGAGCTAGCTACGAGCAGTACTTC. Its protein product is CASSYEGGASYEQYF.

This clone appeared a few times. This chain uses TRBV13 with TRBJ2-1, with 7 bases that match TRBD1. Trimming removed 5 bases from V and 7 bases from J; junction bases left unmatched: 2. Germline V gene lookup returns CDR1 PRHDT and CDR2 FYEKMQ (reference sequence). The CDR3 extends over 12 amino acids. CDR3 nucleotide sequence: TGTGCCAGCAGCCAGACAGGGAATGAGCAGTTCTTC. Protein: CASSQTGNEQFF.

The rearrangement uses TRBV6-1 and TRBJ1-5; 10 bases align to TRBD1. The germline gives CDR1 MNHNS, CDR2 SASEGT. This CDR3 region has 14 residues. Trimming removed 6 bases from V and 2 bases from J; junction bases left unmatched: 1. The CDR3 DNA sequence: TGTGCCAGCAGGGGGACAGGGGGCAATCAGCCCCAGCATTTT. Translation gives CASRGTGGNQPQHF.

J is TRBJ2-2 and V is TRBV29-1; no clear D gene. V was clipped by 5 bases and J by 8 bases, with 12 bases between them. The CDR3 has 12 residues. Germline loops: CDR1 SQVTM, CDR2 ANQGSEA. The CDR3 reads CSVRAKGGELFF. CDR3 sequence (DNA): TGCAGCGTTCGGGCAAAAGGAGGGGAGCTGTTTTTT.

This sequence joins TRBV5-6 and TRBJ2-7; D is possibly TRBD1 or TRBD2 (5 bases each). The CDR3 loop spans 13 amino acids. V gave up 5 bases and J gave up 0 bases, with 9 bases separating them. Germline V CDR1 and CDR2: SGHDT, YYEEEE. CDR3 loop: CASRWGYSYEQYF. CDR3 DNA: TGTGCCAGCAGATGGGGGTACTCCTACGAGCAGTACTTC.

The V and J genes are TRBV5-1 and TRBJ1-2; D ambiguous. This CDR3 is 13 amino acids long. Germline CDR1 SGHRS, CDR2 YFSETQ. V gave up 2 bases and J gave up 4 bases, with 9 bases separating them. The CDR3 loop reads CASSFTETYGYTF. CDR3 nucleotide sequence: TGCGCCAGCAGCTTCACAGAGACCTATGGCTACACCTTC.

The chain joins TRBV4-1 to TRBJ2-7; TRBD2 agrees at 9 bases. Germline trimming cut 4 bases from V and 3 bases from J; bases unmatched to any gene: 7. The CDR3 extends over 15 amino acids. Germline V CDR1 and CDR2: MGHRA, YSYEKL. CDR3 amino acids: CASSLRYSGSYEQYF. CDR3 DNA sequence: TGCGCCAGCAGCCTGAGGTATAGCGGGAGCTACGAGCAGTACTTC.

This chain links TRBV28 with TRBJ2-5; possible D gene TRBD1, 6 bases. The V gene lost 9 bases and the J gene lost 3 bases, with 20 bases spanning the gap. The CDR3 covers 15 residues. Germline V gene sequence: CDR1 MDHEN, CDR2 SYDVKM. The CDR3 region is CASSQAGTRKETQYF. The CDR3 DNA reads TGTGCCAGTTCCCAGGCCGGGACAAGAAAAGAGACCCAGTACTTC.

The gene calls are TRBV5-6 and TRBJ2-1, with unresolved D. CDR1 is SGHDT and CDR2 is YYEEEE in the germline V gene. The CDR3 consists of 12 residues. V was pared by 0 bases and J by 8 bases, with 6 bases between. The CDR3 loop is CASSLVWDEQFF. The DNA of the CDR3 is TGTGCCAGCAGCTTGGTCTGGGATGAGCAGTTCTTC.